This entry features one TCR beta chain sequence. This CDR3 is built from 18 residues. V gave up 6 bases and J gave up 0 bases; unmatched junction bases: 5. Germline V gives CDR1 LGHDT, CDR2 YNNKEL (reference sequence). This sample was taken from a study of blood T cell repertoires in COVID-19. Sequenced by immunoSEQ multiplex PCR; TCRdb stores in-frame clones only, minus some. The data show about 55,000 clones, 85% to 90% seen once. What was sequenced was peripheral blood. The TCR originated in a man aged 60 to 75 with active COVID-19. The chain carries TRBV3-1 (or the pseudogene TRBV3-2) and TRBJ2-1; 16 bases are a match to TRBD2. The CDR3 here is CASRMGLAGGSSYNEQFF. In DNA, the CDR3 is TGTGCCAGCAGGATGGGACTAGCGGGAGGGAGCTCCTACAATGAGCAGTTCTTC.